This T cell receptor (beta chain) comes out of a study of blood T cell repertoires in COVID-19. After removal of 8 bases from V and 4 bases from J, the junction contained 10 bases not matched to a gene. The length of the CDR3 is 15 residues. Germline V CDR1 and CDR2: MNHEY, SMNVEV (reference sequence). TCRdb keeps only in-frame clones here, not all; method: immunoSEQ multiplex PCR. The profile shows about 300,000 clones, around four fifths of them singletons. The genes are TRBV27 and TRBJ1-3; 8 bases map to TRBD1. The specimen sequenced was peripheral blood. This receptor was obtained from a woman in her fifties or sixties with acute or convalescent COVID-19. The CDR3 spells CASGSSGGRGNTIYF. The CDR3 nucleotides are TGTGCCAGCGGATCCTCAGGGGGCAGGGGAAACACCATATATTTT.